The 26 T cell receptor beta chains given below trace back to one sample, sequenced in a study of cytomegalovirus exposure and HLA in healthy donors. Vbeta (60) and Jbeta (13) primers were used in the PCR. Profiling relied on immunoSEQ multiplex PCR, and the TCRdb table lists in-frame clones only, not all of them. This table has some 90,000 clones, approximately 78% appearing once. Material for sequencing was PBMCs. The receptors come from a middle-aged man in good health and CMV-seronegative.

The gene calls are TRBV9 and TRBJ1-2; possibly TRBD1 for D (5 bases). Germline V gene data show CDR1 as SGDLS and CDR2 as YYNGEE. The CDR3 has 13 amino acids. Trimming took 0 bases from V and 8 from J, leaving 11 bases between them. The CDR3 DNA reads TGTGCCAGCAGCGTAGGGACGGAGGGGGGCTACACCTTC. Translated, it gives CASSVGTEGGYTF.

This clone came up a few times. The genes are TRBV5-4 and TRBJ1-1; possibly TRBD1 for D (5 bases). The CDR3 totals 14 residues. Germline V gene data show CDR1 as SGHNT and CDR2 as YYREEE (reference sequence). Between the trimmed V and J ends, which lost 2 bases and 2 bases, there was a span of 10 bases. The DNA for the CDR3 is TGTGCCAGCAGCTTCGGCGGGGGAAACACTGAAGCTTTCTTT. Translation: CASSFGGGNTEAFF.

V is TRBV27 and J is TRBJ2-1; D is ambiguous. Trimming pared 2 bases from V and 3 bases from J, leaving 11 bases between. The CDR3 covers 15 residues. Germline CDR1 is MNHEY and CDR2 is SMNVEV (reference sequence). CDR3 sequence: CASSLSNNLYNEQFF. The CDR3 nucleotides read TGTGCCAGCAGTTTAAGCAATAACCTCTACAATGAGCAGTTCTTC.

The chain has TRBV14 and TRBJ1-6; 7 bases match TRBD1. The CDR3 runs to 14 residues. With 6 bases clipped from V and 9 bases from J, the junction kept 8 bases outside the gene matches. The germline V gene has CDR1 SGHDN and CDR2 FVKESK. The CDR3 region has the DNA TGTGCCAGCAGACTAGGGACAGTTGGTTCACCCCTCCACTTT. It translates to CASRLGTVGSPLHF.

The chain is built from TRBV5-1 and TRBJ2-3, with D possibly matching TRBD1 (5 bases). The V end was cut by 0 bases, the J end by 3 bases, with 14 bases between. This CDR3 has 16 residues. Germline V gene data show CDR1 as SGHRS and CDR2 as YFSETQ. The CDR3 DNA follows: TGCGCCAGCAGCTTGGGATCTATCAAGGGGACAGATACGCAGTATTTT. Its protein product is CASSLGSIKGTDTQYF. The complete variable domain, with remaining parts taken from reference TRBV5-1 and TRBJ2-3, reads KAGVTQTPRYLIKTRGQQVTLSCSPISGHRSVSWYQQTPGQGLQFLFEYFSETQRNKGNFPGRFSGRQFSNSRSEMNVSTLELGDSALYLCASSLGSIKGTDTQYFGPGTRLTVL.

The rearrangement uses TRBV9 and TRBJ2-2; a possible D gene is TRBD1 (6 bases). Per the germline V gene, CDR1 is SGDLS and CDR2 is YYNGEE. The CDR3 is made up of 16 amino acids. The germline V and J ends were trimmed by 0 bases and 7 bases, with 16 bases remaining between them. The CDR3 region has the DNA TGTGCCAGCAGCGTAGTTCAAGGGGGTCGGGGCGGGGAGCTGTTTTTT. Translating gives CASSVVQGGRGGELFF.

V gene TRBV19 combines with J gene TRBJ1-5; D unresolved. CDR3 length equals 15 residues. The V end was cut by 3 bases, the J end by 0 bases, with 9 bases between. CDR1 and CDR2 from the germline V gene are LNHDA and SQIVND (reference sequence). In nucleotides, the CDR3 is TGTGCCAGTAGTATGTCCCCTTATAGCAATCAGCCCCAGCATTTT. Its protein product is CASSMSPYSNQPQHF.

The J gene is TRBJ2-7, the V gene TRBV2; D is ambiguous. Germline V gene sequence: CDR1 SNHLY, CDR2 FYNNEI. V was clipped by 6 bases and J by 0 bases, with 9 bases between them. The CDR3 runs 13 residues. The CDR3 here is CASSGPGSYEQYF. DNA for the CDR3: TGTGCCAGCAGCGGTCCGGGCTCCTACGAGCAGTACTTC.

The rearrangement joins TRBV28 to TRBJ2-1; 10 bases match TRBD1. Trimming took 6 bases from V and 9 from J; bases not matched to a gene: 11. The CDR3 is made up of 15 amino acids. Germline CDR1 reads MDHEN; CDR2 reads SYDVKM. CDR3 in amino acids: CASSLGQGEPLEQFF. The DNA of the CDR3 is TGTGCCAGCAGCCTCGGACAGGGGGAACCTCTTGAGCAGTTCTTC.

V and J are TRBV7-9 and TRBJ2-1; the D gene is possibly TRBD2 (5 bases). CDR1 and CDR2 from the germline V gene are SEHNR and FQNEAQ (reference sequence). This CDR3 has 11 amino acids. V lost 4 bases, J lost 11 bases, and 9 bases lay in between. CDR3 in DNA: TGTGCCAGCAGCTCCACCGGGAAGCAGTTCTTC. This sequence encodes CASSSTGKQFF.

This clone came up once. The chain recombines TRBV7-3 with TRBJ1-6, with D tentatively TRBD1 (5 bases). The germline V gene has CDR1 SGHTA and CDR2 FQGTGA. The CDR3 totals 13 residues. The V gene lost 5 bases and the J gene lost 6 bases, with 8 bases spanning the gap. The CDR3 DNA reads as TGTGCCAGCAGCGCCGACAGTAATTCACCCCTCCACTTT. This translates into CASSADSNSPLHF.

The gene calls are TRBV5-1 and TRBJ2-1; a possible D gene is TRBD1 (6 bases). The germline V gene has CDR1 SGHRS and CDR2 YFSETQ. V was cut by 5 bases and J by 6 bases, with 18 bases left in between. The CDR3 is 15 amino acids. The CDR3 region has the DNA TGCGCCAGCAGTCCTCTTAACAGGGTAGGCAATGAGCAGTTCTTC. Amino acid sequence: CASSPLNRVGNEQFF.

This rearrangement joins TRBV27 to TRBJ1-2, with 10 bases identical to TRBD1. The germline CDR1 and CDR2 sequences are MNHEY and SMNVEV (reference sequence). Trimming removed 11 bases from V and 8 bases from J; junction bases left unmatched: 8. This CDR3 region has 12 residues. In nucleotides, the CDR3 is TGTGCCGTCGGGACAGGGGTTGGAGGCTACACCTTC. It is translated as CAVGTGVGGYTF.

The chain recombines TRBV11-2 with TRBJ2-7; TRBD1 aligns across 7 bases. V trimming: 0 bases; J trimming: 3 bases; junction bases outside the gene matches: 8. CDR3 size: 16 residues. Per the germline V gene, CDR1 is SGHAT and CDR2 is FQNNGV. Here the CDR3 reads CASSLEGDSEFYEQYF. The CDR3, as DNA: TGTGCCAGCAGCTTAGAGGGGGACAGCGAATTCTACGAGCAGTACTTC.

This clone was counted only a few times. The V call is TRBV4-1, the J call TRBJ1-5; D call uncertain. The CDR3 consists of 12 residues. V lost 0 bases to trimming and J lost 7 bases, with 4 bases between them. The germline V gene has CDR1 MGHRA and CDR2 YSYEKL. CDR3 residues: CASSQDSQPQHF. For the CDR3, the DNA is TGCGCCAGCAGCCAAGACTCCCAGCCCCAGCATTTT.

The chain recombines TRBV9 with TRBJ1-4; 9 bases fit TRBD1. V lost 4 bases, J lost 1 base, and 8 bases stayed unmatched. Germline CDR1 and CDR2: SGDLS and YYNGEE. The length of the CDR3 is 17 residues. The CDR3 coding sequence is TGTGCCAGCAGCATACGACAGGGGGGGGGAACTAATGAAAAACTGTTTTTT. Protein sequence: CASSIRQGGGTNEKLFF.

V and J are TRBV27 and TRBJ2-5; D not resolved. Near its end, the DNA agrees better with TRBJ2-7, so the J call may be wrong. This CDR3 has 12 amino acids. Germline V gene lookup returns CDR1 MNHEY and CDR2 SMNVEV (reference sequence). The CDR3 region has the DNA TGTGCCAGCAGAGTGTGTTCCTACGAGCAGTACTTC. Amino acids: CASRVCSYEQYF.

This clone was recorded once. The gene calls are TRBV6-1 and TRBJ2-7; no reliable D call. Germline assignment: CDR1 MNHNS and CDR2 SASEGT. Trimming pared 7 bases from V and 4 bases from J, leaving 17 bases between. This CDR3 spans 14 amino acids. CDR3 sequence reads: CASTRNPGEYEQYF. The CDR3, as DNA: TGTGCCAGCACCCGAAACCCTGGAGAGTACGAGCAGTACTTC.

This rearrangement joins TRBV10-3 to TRBJ2-3; 9 positions agree with TRBD2. The germline V gene has CDR1 ENHRY and CDR2 SYGVKD. CDR3 length: 15 residues. The ends lost 3 bases at V and 2 bases at J; junction bases unmatched: 3. CDR3 amino acids: CAISEAGGLTDTQYF. For the CDR3, the DNA is TGTGCCATCAGTGAAGCGGGGGGCCTCACAGATACGCAGTATTTT.

The chain couples TRBV5-6 to TRBJ1-1; no firm D call. Looked up from germline, CDR1 is SGHDT and CDR2 is YYEEEE. The CDR3 runs to 15 residues. The V gene lost 1 base and the J gene lost 1 base, with 11 bases spanning the gap. CDR3 region: CASSLTREKNTEAFF. In DNA, the CDR3 is TGTGCCAGCAGCTTGACGAGGGAAAAGAACACTGAAGCTTTCTTT.

This clone was counted only a few times. The V and J genes are TRBV5-1 and TRBJ2-3; 7 nucleotides line up with TRBD1. Germline assignment: CDR1 SGHRS and CDR2 YFSETQ. The V and J ends lost 2 bases and 3 bases, in that order; junction bases with no gene match: 6. The CDR3 has 15 residues. CDR3 nucleotide sequence: TGCGCCAGCAGCTTTTCAGGGGGTTGGACAGATACGCAGTATTTT. Its translation: CASSFSGGWTDTQYF. The variable domain in full, with the rest retrieved from reference TRBV5-1 and TRBJ2-3, is KAGVTQTPRYLIKTRGQQVTLSCSPISGHRSVSWYQQTPGQGLQFLFEYFSETQRNKGNFPGRFSGRQFSNSRSEMNVSTLELGDSALYLCASSFSGGWTDTQYFGPGTRLTVL.

V is TRBV18 and J is TRBJ2-5; TRBD2 aligns across 9 bases. Unmatched junction bases numbered 8, after V lost 0 bases and J lost 9 bases. The CDR3 consists of 15 residues. Germline V gives CDR1 KGHSH, CDR2 LQKENI. The CDR3 loop reads CASSPPGGGAEAQYF. CDR3 bases: TGTGCCAGCTCACCACCAGGCGGGGGGGCTGAGGCCCAGTACTTC.

The chain joins TRBV15 to TRBJ1-6; 7 positions match TRBD1. This CDR3 is built from 19 residues. The germline V gene encodes CDR1 LNHNV and CDR2 YYDKDF (reference sequence). With 0 bases clipped from V and 6 bases from J, the junction kept 14 bases outside the gene matches. CDR3 loop: CATSRDIMRGRPVNSPLHF. CDR3 DNA: TGTGCCACCAGCAGAGATATTATGAGGGGGCGACCGGTTAATTCACCCCTCCACTTT.

This chain links TRBV10-3 with TRBJ1-1, with D unclear. Germline-derived CDR1 and CDR2 are ENHRY and SYGVKD. There are 13 residues in the CDR3. Trimming shortened V by 6 bases and J by 1 base, and 9 bases separated the two germline ends. Here the CDR3 reads CAISATENTEAFF. The CDR3 nucleotides read TGTGCCATCAGCGCTACAGAGAACACTGAAGCTTTCTTT.

The chain has TRBV9 and TRBJ1-5, with D possibly TRBD1 on 5 matching bases. The CDR3 extends over 15 amino acids. The V end was cut by 0 bases, the J end by 10 bases, with 17 bases between. Germline CDR1 and CDR2: SGDLS and YYNGEE. CDR3 DNA sequence: TGTGCCAGCAGCGTAGATGGACGGGGGATGGGACCCCAGCATTTT. Amino acid sequence: CASSVDGRGMGPQHF.

The table lists this clone with a few counts. The V call is TRBV5-1, the J call TRBJ2-1; 7 bases match TRBD2. The germline V gene encodes CDR1 SGHRS and CDR2 YFSETQ. This CDR3 comprises 14 residues. Unmatched junction bases numbered 7, after V lost 4 bases and J lost 6 bases. DNA for the CDR3: TGCGCCAGCAGCCCAGCGGGGCTGCGCAATGAGCAGTTCTTC. This gives the protein CASSPAGLRNEQFF.